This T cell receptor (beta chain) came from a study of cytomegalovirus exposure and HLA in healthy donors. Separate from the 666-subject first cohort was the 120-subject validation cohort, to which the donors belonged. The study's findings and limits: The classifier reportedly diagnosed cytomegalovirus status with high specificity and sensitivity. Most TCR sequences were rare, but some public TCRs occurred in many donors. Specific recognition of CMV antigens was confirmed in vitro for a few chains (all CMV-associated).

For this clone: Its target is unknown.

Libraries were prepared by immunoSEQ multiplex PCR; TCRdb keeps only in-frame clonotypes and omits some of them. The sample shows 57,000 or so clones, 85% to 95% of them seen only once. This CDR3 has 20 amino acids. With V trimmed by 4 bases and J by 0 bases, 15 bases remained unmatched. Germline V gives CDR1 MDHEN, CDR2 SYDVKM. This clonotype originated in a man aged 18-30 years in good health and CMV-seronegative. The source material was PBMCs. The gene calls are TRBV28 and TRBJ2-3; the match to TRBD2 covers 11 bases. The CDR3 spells CASSSNKRGSGRESTDTQYF. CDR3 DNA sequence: TGTGCCAGCAGTTCAAATAAGAGAGGTAGCGGGAGGGAAAGCACAGATACGCAGTATTTT.